These 11 T cell receptor beta chains share one sample of origin, sequenced in a study of blood T cell repertoires in COVID-19. TCRdb's copy holds only in-frame clones and misses some; the assay was immunoSEQ multiplex PCR. The table includes about 210,000 clones, about 87% detected once. Sequencing was done on a sample of PBMCs or T cells enriched from blood (not recorded which). The receptors stem from a man aged 25 to 40 who had recovered from COVID-19.

The CDR3 sequence: CASTLDTSYEQYF. CDR3 in DNA: TGCGCCAGCACCTTAGACACGTCCTACGAGCAGTACTTC. This sequence joins TRBV5-1 and TRBJ2-7, with D uncertain. The CDR3 consists of 13 residues. Germline CDR1 and CDR2: SGHRS and YFSETQ. Trimming stripped 6 bases from V and 1 base from J, with 11 bases between. The full variable domain, in which reference TRBV5-1 and TRBJ2-7 provide the parts outside the CDR3, is KAGVTQTPRYLIKTRGQQVTLSCSPISGHRSVSWYQQTPGQGLQFLFEYFSETQRNKGNFPGRFSGRQFSNSRSEMNVSTLELGDSALYLCASTLDTSYEQYFGPGTRLTVT.

The V call is TRBV5-8, the J call TRBJ1-5, with TRBD1 identical over 7 bases. The CDR3 covers 15 residues. CDR1 SGHTS and CDR2 YDEGEE come from the germline V gene. The V and J ends lost 4 bases and 0 bases, in that order; junction bases with no gene match: 4. The CDR3: CASSPGQNSNQPQHF. In nucleotides, the CDR3 is TGTGCCAGCAGCCCGGGACAGAATAGCAATCAGCCCCAGCATTTT.

The genes are TRBV30 and TRBJ2-1, with 8 bases identical to TRBD2. The CDR3 is made up of 13 amino acids. The germline V gene has CDR1 GTSNPN and CDR2 SVGIG (reference sequence). With V trimmed by 1 base and J by 7 bases, 3 bases remained unmatched. The CDR3 protein is CAWSGGLGNEQFF. DNA for the CDR3: TGTGCCTGGAGTGGGGGACTAGGGAATGAGCAGTTCTTC.

The rearrangement links TRBV4-3 to TRBJ1-1; no definite D call. V lost 4 bases and J 2 bases, leaving 20 bases between the germline ends. Germline loops: CDR1 LGHNA, CDR2 YSLEER. The CDR3 is 17 amino acids. The CDR3 here is CASSLSGPLEGNTEAFF. CDR3 nucleotide sequence: TGCGCCAGCAGCCTGTCTGGGCCCCTAGAGGGTAACACTGAAGCTTTCTTT.

V usage is TRBV11-2 and J usage is TRBJ1-2; D gene ambiguous. The V gene lost 3 bases and the J gene lost 2 bases, with 10 bases spanning the gap. This CDR3 region has 14 residues. In germline, CDR1 is SGHAT, CDR2 FQNNGV. CDR3 loop: CASSFGRGNYGYTF. CDR3 nucleotides: TGTGCCAGCAGCTTCGGAAGAGGGAACTATGGCTACACCTTC.

In its sample, this clone was seen a few times. The V call is TRBV11-2, the J call TRBJ1-2; 9 bases are a match to TRBD1. The CDR3 length is 15 residues. CDR1 and CDR2 from the germline V gene are SGHAT and FQNNGV. V shed 2 bases, J shed 5 bases, and the junction held 6 bases outside the gene matches. The CDR3 sequence is CASSLTGGGGYGYTF. As DNA, the CDR3 is TGTGCCAGCAGCTTAACAGGGGGCGGGGGTTATGGCTACACCTTC.

The chain couples TRBV5-8 to TRBJ2-1; TRBD2 aligns across 15 bases. V gave up 7 bases and J gave up 4 bases; unmatched junction bases: 12. The CDR3 sequence is 18 residues long. CDR1 SGHTS and CDR2 YDEGEE come from the germline V gene. CDR3: CASGPGLAGGRTYNEQFF. Written as DNA, the CDR3 is TGTGCCAGCGGCCCGGGACTAGCGGGAGGCCGGACTTACAATGAGCAGTTCTTC.

The chain carries TRBV5-5 and TRBJ2-2; 10 nucleotides agree with TRBD2. CDR1 is SGHKS, CDR2 YYEKEE, per germline (reference sequence). The V and J ends lost 1 base and 5 bases, in that order; junction bases with no gene match: 5. There are 16 residues in the CDR3. This CDR3 reads CASSLLSSGSTGELFF. CDR3 nucleotide sequence: TGTGCCAGCAGCTTGCTGTCTAGCGGGAGTACCGGGGAGCTGTTTTTT.

J is TRBJ1-1 and V is TRBV7-9, with TRBD1 identical over 8 bases. Germline V lookup: CDR1 SEHNR, CDR2 FQNEAQ (reference sequence). V was clipped by 7 bases and J by 5 bases; unmatched bases: 15. CDR3 length: 16 residues. CDR3 sequence: CASILSTGTGRTEAFF. CDR3 bases: TGTGCCAGCATCCTTAGTACGGGGACAGGTCGGACTGAAGCTTTCTTT.

The V gene is TRBV20-1, the J gene TRBJ2-7; D may be TRBD2 (5 bases). V shed 6 bases and J shed 2 bases, with 8 bases lying between them. The CDR3 extends over 11 amino acids. Germline V lookup: CDR1 DFQATT, CDR2 SNEGSKA (reference sequence). CDR3 DNA: TGCAGTGCCAGCGGAACCTACGAGCAGTACTTC. This codes for CSASGTYEQYF.

The chain joins TRBV2 to TRBJ2-7, with D possibly matching TRBD1 (7 bases). V was clipped by 2 bases and J by 2 bases, with 10 bases between them. This CDR3 comprises 14 residues. The germline gives CDR1 SNHLY, CDR2 FYNNEI. CDR3 coding DNA: TGTGCCAGCAGTGAATCAGGGGGGACCTACGAGCAGTACTTC. The encoded protein is CASSESGGTYEQYF.